This record covers a single TCR beta chain. In the original analysis: Cell counts per sample came from amplifying reference gene primers. Using immunoSEQ multiplex PCR, the repertoire was profiled, and TCRdb retains in-frame clones only, with some absent. V and J calls and clone size are given by that table; D and trimming were obtained from the DNA. The sample shows about 20,000 clones, 75% to 90% of them seen only once. This specimen comes from a study of blood T cell repertoires in COVID-19. Study in general: The study drew acute and convalescent COVID-19 samples from the United States, Italy and Spain. From T cells, B-cell-depleted T cells, or PBMCs came the material, which was cDNA or gDNA.

V lost 4 bases, J lost 3 bases, and 12 bases stayed unmatched. Germline lookup yields CDR1 MNHNS and CDR2 SASEGT. The CDR3 extends over 19 amino acids. The sequencing sample was made of peripheral blood. The rearrangement links TRBV6-1 to TRBJ2-1; 13 nucleotides line up with TRBD2. The sequence was obtained from a woman aged 55-69 years with active COVID-19. CDR3 residues: CASSGPGLAGTQLYNEQFF. The DNA for the CDR3 is TGTGCCAGCAGTGGCCCGGGACTAGCGGGGACCCAACTCTACAATGAGCAGTTCTTC.